A selection of T cell receptor beta chains follows, all from one sample in a study of blood T cell repertoires in COVID-19. Clones were sequenced by immunoSEQ multiplex PCR, and TCRdb holds only the in-frame ones, with some missing. This table has roughly 19,000 clones, 85% to 90% appearing once. The sequenced sample was peripheral blood. These receptors came from a human donor in a cohort sampled during active COVID-19. Each CDR3 is given with its conserved first and last residue. A D gene is named only where the DNA matches it firmly. The size of a clone is reported for some rows only, either as once, few or many, or as a class for expanded clones.

size: NA; D: NA; J: TRBJ1-4; V: TRBV14; CDR3: CASSRAGLGEKLFF; DNA: TGTGCCAGCAGCCGAGCGGGACTGGGGGAAAAACTGTTTTTT
size: NA; D: TRBD1; J: TRBJ2-1; V: TRBV11-3; CDR3: CASSLAGTGSNEQFF; DNA: TGTGCCAGCAGCTTAGCGGGGACAGGGTCGAATGAGCAGTTCTTC
size: NA; D: NA; J: TRBJ2-1; V: TRBV4-1; CDR3: CASSQARTQEQFF; DNA: TGCGCCAGCAGCCAAGCTAGGACACAAGAGCAGTTCTTC
size: NA; D: TRBD1; J: TRBJ1-6; V: TRBV2; CDR3: CASSDRGRSPLHF; DNA: TGTGCCAGCAGTGACAGGGGGCGCTCACCCCTCCACTTT
size: NA; D: TRBD1; J: TRBJ2-7; V: TRBV30; CDR3: CAWSRDRGRYEQYF; DNA: TGTGCCTGGAGCCGGGACAGGGGTCGCTACGAGCAGTACTTC
size: few; D: TRBD1; J: TRBJ2-7; V: TRBV5-1; CDR3: CASSARTGGAGHEQYF; DNA: TGCGCCAGCAGCGCACGTACAGGGGGCGCCGGTCACGAGCAGTACTTC
size: once; D: TRBD1; J: TRBJ1-2; V: TRBV5-4; CDR3: CASSLMGQGSFMIGYTF; DNA: TGTGCCAGCAGCTTGATGGGACAGGGCTCCTTTATGATCGGCTACACCTTC
size: NA; D: TRBD2; J: TRBJ2-7; V: TRBV20-1; CDR3: CSASSGGSSYEQYF; DNA: TGCAGTGCCAGTAGCGGGGGCAGCTCCTACGAGCAGTACTTC
size: NA; D: TRBD1; J: TRBJ1-2; V: TRBV12-3/TRBV12-4; CDR3: CASSRDRGGYTF; DNA: TGTGCCAGCAGCCGGGACAGGGGTGGCTACACCTTC
size: NA; D: TRBD2; J: TRBJ2-7; V: TRBV10-3; CDR3: CAISEKAGSSYEQYF; DNA: TGTGCCATCAGTGAGAAAGCGGGGAGTTCCTACGAGCAGTACTTC
size: NA; D: NA; J: TRBJ2-5; V: TRBV7-7; CDR3: CASSLVLQGGRETQYF; DNA: TGTGCCAGCAGCTTAGTTTTGCAGGGGGGAAGAGAGACCCAGTACTTC
size: NA; D: NA; J: TRBJ1-1; V: TRBV20-1; CDR3: CSASYSENTEAFF; DNA: TGCAGTGCTAGTTATAGCGAGAACACTGAAGCTTTCTTT
size: NA; D: NA; J: TRBJ2-5; V: TRBV6-6; CDR3: CASSPPGVPETQYF; DNA: TGTGCCAGCAGCCCCCCGGGGGTTCCAGAGACCCAGTACTTC